These 26 T cell receptor beta chains share one sample of origin, sequenced in a study of cytomegalovirus exposure and HLA in healthy donors. PCR amplification relied on 60 Vbeta primers (plus 13 Jbeta primers). Clones were read by immunoSEQ multiplex PCR, and TCRdb kept only the in-frame ones, dropping some. The sample holds about 190,000 clones, roughly 80% seen once. Sequencing used PBMCs. The receptors shown here come from a man aged 40-50 years in good health and CMV-seropositive.

The DNA of the CDR3 is TGTGCCAGCAAACAACCCTCGGGGGGGGAAGGGGAGACCCAGTACTTC. Its protein product is CASKQPSGGEGETQYF. This rearrangement joins TRBV28 to TRBJ2-5, with TRBD2 identical over 8 bases. Trimming at V came to 7 bases and at J to 5 bases, leaving 15 bases not matched to a gene. CDR1 MDHEN and CDR2 SYDVKM come from the germline V gene. CDR3 length: 16 amino acids.

The chain carries TRBV13 and TRBJ2-5, with a possible D match to TRBD1 (5 bases). V was pared by 5 bases and J by 2 bases, with 9 bases between. The V gene's germline CDR1 is PRHDT and CDR2 FYEKMQ (reference sequence). The length of the CDR3 is 13 residues. This CDR3 is CASSHRQQETQYF. The CDR3, as DNA: TGTGCCAGCAGCCACCGACAGCAAGAGACCCAGTACTTC.

This rearrangement joins TRBV5-6 to TRBJ2-5; TRBD2 agrees at 9 bases. V dropped 4 bases and J dropped 2; count of bases not matched to a gene: 9. Germline CDR1 is SGHDT and CDR2 is YYEEEE. CDR3 length: 16 amino acids. As DNA, the CDR3 is TGTGCCAGCAGCCCCTCTCCTAGCGGGGTACAAGAGACCCAGTACTTC. Translation gives CASSPSPSGVQETQYF.

V gene TRBV27 combines with J gene TRBJ1-2, with 11 bases fitting TRBD1. This CDR3 is built from 16 residues. The J segment lost 6 bases and the V segment lost 0 bases, leaving 6 bases of the junction unmatched. The germline gives CDR1 MNHEY, CDR2 SMNVEV (reference sequence). CDR3 in DNA: TGTGCCAGCAGTTTATCTATCGGACAGGGGGCGGATGGCTACACCTTC. It encodes CASSLSIGQGADGYTF.

The chain uses TRBV9 and TRBJ1-5; D might be TRBD1 (6 bases). Germline-derived CDR1 and CDR2 are SGDLS and YYNGEE. The CDR3 has 16 residues. V lost 3 bases and J lost 9, with 22 bases in between. CDR3 residues: CASSAYRDGGLGPQHF. The CDR3 DNA is TGTGCCAGCAGCGCCTACAGGGATGGGGGTTTGGGGCCCCAGCATTTT.

The J gene is TRBJ2-1, the V gene TRBV4-1, with TRBD2 matching 8 bases. Germline CDR1 is MGHRA and CDR2 is YSYEKL. V lost 1 base, J lost 5 bases, and 7 bases stayed unmatched. The CDR3 sequence is 16 residues long. CDR3 nucleotides: TGCGCCAGCAGCCAAGTGGGGCGGGGGGCCCACAATGAGCAGTTCTTC. This gives the protein CASSQVGRGAHNEQFF.

J is TRBJ2-3 and V is TRBV7-9, with D maybe TRBD2 (6 bases). CDR3 length: 15 residues. Germline V CDR1 and CDR2: SEHNR, FQNEAQ (reference sequence). The V end lost 1 base, the J end lost 3 bases, and 11 bases lay between the germline ends. This CDR3 reads CASSLVGTLTDTQYF. Here the CDR3 DNA reads TGTGCCAGCAGCTTAGTCGGGACTTTAACAGATACGCAGTATTTT.

The rearrangement uses TRBV18 and TRBJ1-5; 8 bases line up with TRBD1. Germline V gene sequence: CDR1 KGHSH, CDR2 LQKENI. V was pared by 1 base and J by 9 bases, with 8 bases of the junction left unmatched. The CDR3 consists of 15 residues. The CDR3: CASSPQGQGPSPQHF. Written as DNA, the CDR3 is TGTGCCAGCTCACCACAAGGACAGGGACCTTCGCCCCAGCATTTT.

This chain connects TRBV6-4 to TRBJ1-1; D may be TRBD1 (5 bases). This CDR3 region has 15 residues. The V gene lost 3 bases and the J gene lost 3 bases, with 14 bases spanning the gap. CDR1 is MRHNA, CDR2 SNTAGT, per germline. The CDR3 DNA reads as TGTGCCAGCAGTGAAGTCGCGGGGGGGGACACTGAAGCTTTCTTT. Residues: CASSEVAGGDTEAFF.

This clone appeared a single time. The J gene is TRBJ1-1, the V gene TRBV5-1; 11 bases align to TRBD1. Losses at the gene ends were 4 bases for V and 5 bases for J; bases not matched to a gene: 7. The CDR3 contains 15 residues. Per germline, CDR1 SGHRS and CDR2 YFSETQ. The CDR3 nucleotides are TGCGCCAGCAGCCCGGACGGGACAGGGGGAACTGAAGCTTTCTTT. Its protein is CASSPDGTGGTEAFF. Combining the CDR3 with reference TRBV5-1 and TRBJ1-1 gives the whole variable domain KAGVTQTPRYLIKTRGQQVTLSCSPISGHRSVSWYQQTPGQGLQFLFEYFSETQRNKGNFPGRFSGRQFSNSRSEMNVSTLELGDSALYLCASSPDGTGGTEAFFGQGTRLTVV.

V gene TRBV27 combines with J gene TRBJ2-5; D is possibly TRBD1 (5 bases). The J call may be faulty, since TRBJ2-7 better matches the DNA end. Germline CDR1 MNHEY, CDR2 SMNVEV (reference sequence). The CDR3 covers 13 residues. The CDR3 coding sequence is TGTGCCAGCAGTCCCACAGGCTCCTACGAGCAGTACTTC. Its translation is CASSPTGSYEQYF.

This chain links TRBV28 with TRBJ2-7, with TRBD1 identical over 8 bases. J lost 6 bases, V lost 6 bases, and 10 bases had no gene match. CDR1 and CDR2 (germline): MDHEN, SYDVKM. This CDR3 spans 14 amino acids. The CDR3 bases are TGTGCCAGCAGACCGGGGACAGGTCTTCTCGAGCAGTACTTC. Amino acid sequence: CASRPGTGLLEQYF.

The rearrangement links TRBV9 to TRBJ2-5, with D tentatively TRBD2 (5 bases). V was clipped by 4 bases and J by 5 bases, with 18 bases between them. Germline V gene sequence: CDR1 SGDLS, CDR2 YYNGEE. CDR3 length equals 15 residues. This chain's CDR3 is CASSPAGAELETQYF. Here the CDR3 DNA reads TGTGCCAGCAGCCCCGCTGGAGCGGAGTTGGAGACCCAGTACTTC. Variable domain in full (rest from reference TRBV9 and TRBJ2-5): DSGVTQTPKHLITATGQRVTLRCSPRSGDLSVYWYQQSLDQGLQFLIQYYNGEERAKGNILERFSAQQFPDLHSELNLSSLELGDSALYFCASSPAGAELETQYFGPGTRLLVL.

The chain has TRBV4-3 and TRBJ1-2, with D possibly matching TRBD1 (5 bases). Looked up from germline, CDR1 is LGHNA and CDR2 is YSLEER. Trimming removed 4 bases from V and 0 bases from J, with 12 bases in between. The CDR3 sequence is 15 residues long. CDR3 bases: TGCGCCAGCAGCCGGCGACGGGGGTCTAACTATGGCTACACCTTC. Residues: CASSRRRGSNYGYTF.

This clone was seen more than once but under ten times. The rearrangement uses TRBV18 and TRBJ1-6, with D hard to call. Germline V lookup: CDR1 KGHSH, CDR2 LQKENI. The CDR3 loop spans 15 amino acids. The germline V and J ends were trimmed by 2 bases and 0 bases, with 5 bases remaining between them. CDR3 protein: CASSPEYSYNSPLHF. DNA of the CDR3: TGTGCCAGCTCACCAGAGTACTCCTATAATTCACCCCTCCACTTT.

CDR3 sequence: CSTGGGRYGYTF. The CDR3 nucleotides read TGCAGCACCGGGGGGGGCCGTTATGGCTACACCTTC. The gene calls are TRBV29-1 and TRBJ1-2, with D maybe TRBD1 (6 bases). Germline V gene data show CDR1 as SQVTM and CDR2 as ANQGSEA. Trimming took off 8 bases at V and 5 bases at J, with 15 bases between the two ends. This CDR3 spans 12 amino acids.

This clone was detected once. The genes are TRBV5-1 and TRBJ1-5, with D unclear. Germline V gene sequence: CDR1 SGHRS, CDR2 YFSETQ. CDR3 length equals 13 residues. The germline V and J ends were trimmed by 4 bases and 2 bases, with 7 bases remaining between them. In DNA, the CDR3 is TGCGCCAGCAGCCCGGGAGGCAATCAGCCCCAGCATTTT. It codes for CASSPGGNQPQHF.

This chain connects TRBV4-1 to TRBJ1-2, with 7 nucleotides matching TRBD1. Germline V gives CDR1 MGHRA, CDR2 YSYEKL. This CDR3 comprises 16 residues. Germline trimming cut 4 bases from V and 7 bases from J; bases unmatched to any gene: 15. The CDR3: CASSPSTGERFRGYTF. The CDR3 nucleotides are TGCGCCAGCAGCCCCTCTACAGGGGAAAGGTTTCGTGGCTACACCTTC.

The sample holds one count of this clone. This chain uses TRBV4-3 with TRBJ2-4, with 15 bases identical to TRBD2. Germline values: CDR1 LGHNA, CDR2 YSLEER. The CDR3 extends over 19 amino acids. Unmatched junction bases numbered 13, after V lost 4 bases and J lost 6 bases. The CDR3 sequence is CASSPGLAGGRSLGNIQYF. DNA for the CDR3: TGCGCCAGCAGCCCGGGACTAGCGGGGGGCCGCTCGTTGGGAAACATTCAGTACTTC.

This rearrangement joins TRBV5-1 to TRBJ2-7, with a possible D match to TRBD2 (6 bases). The CDR3 covers 14 residues. Germline V gene data show CDR1 as SGHRS and CDR2 as YFSETQ. Trimming removed 4 bases at V and 6 bases at J, with 17 bases between. This chain's CDR3 is CASSPRDPGVEQYF. CDR3 DNA: TGCGCCAGCAGCCCCCGGGACCCGGGGGTCGAGCAGTACTTC.

This chain connects TRBV7-2 to TRBJ2-2; 7 nucleotides line up with TRBD2. CDR3 length equals 16 residues. Trimming at V came to 4 bases and at J to 7 bases, leaving 12 bases not matched to a gene. The germline V gene encodes CDR1 SGHTA and CDR2 FQGNSA. The CDR3 DNA reads TGTGCCAGCAGCTCAGGACACGGTGCGGGGGTCGGGGAGCTGTTTTTT. This encodes CASSSGHGAGVGELFF.

This sequence joins TRBV25-1 and TRBJ2-5, with 7 bases identical to TRBD2. The CDR3 length is 16 residues. Looked up from germline, CDR1 is MGHDK and CDR2 is SYGVNS. Germline trimming cut 0 bases from V and 1 base from J; bases unmatched to any gene: 5. CDR3 amino acids: CASSEYGGVGQETQYF. The CDR3 nucleotides read TGTGCCAGCAGTGAATATGGGGGGGTGGGCCAAGAGACCCAGTACTTC.

This clone appeared a few times. The CDR3 nucleotides read TGTGCCAGCAGCTTAGATCGTGGAGGCGCCTACGAGCAGTACTTC. Its translation: CASSLDRGGAYEQYF. V usage is TRBV11-2 and J usage is TRBJ2-7, with D perhaps TRBD2 (5 bases). Germline V lookup: CDR1 SGHAT, CDR2 FQNNGV. CDR3 length equals 15 residues. V was pared by 0 bases and J by 2 bases, with 11 bases between.

The chain uses TRBV19 and TRBJ1-3; 7 nucleotides agree with TRBD1. CDR3 length equals 19 residues. V was clipped by 5 bases and J by 1 base; unmatched bases: 17. CDR1 and CDR2 from the germline V gene are LNHDA and SQIVND (reference sequence). Here the CDR3 DNA reads TGTGCCAGTAGTTACGGGACAGTTTTCACCATTATATCTGGAAACACCATATATTTT. Residues: CASSYGTVFTIISGNTIYF. Looking up the rest from reference TRBV19 and TRBJ1-3 gives the full variable domain: DGGITQSPKYLFRKEGQNVTLSCEQNLNHDAMYWYRQDPGQGLRLIYYSQIVNDFQKGDIAEGYSVSREKKESFPLTVTSAQKNPTAFYLCASSYGTVFTIISGNTIYFGEGSWLTVV.

The chain combines TRBV7-8 with TRBJ2-4; TRBD1 is a possible D gene (5 bases). The V end lost 1 base, the J end lost 2 bases, and 9 bases lay between the germline ends. This CDR3 comprises 15 residues. The germline gives CDR1 SGHVS, CDR2 FQNEAQ. CDR3 residues: CASSLGQLSKNIQYF. The DNA of the CDR3 is TGTGCCAGCAGCTTAGGACAGTTGTCCAAAAACATTCAGTACTTC.

The chain is built from TRBV5-6 and TRBJ1-4, with 8 bases that match TRBD1. Germline CDR1 reads SGHDT; CDR2 reads YYEEEE. V shed 3 bases and J 8 bases; nucleotides not matched to a gene: 6. This CDR3 contains 14 residues. CDR3 nucleotides: TGTGCCAGCAGCTCGACAGGGGTACGCGAAAAACTGTTTTTT. Protein product: CASSSTGVREKLFF.